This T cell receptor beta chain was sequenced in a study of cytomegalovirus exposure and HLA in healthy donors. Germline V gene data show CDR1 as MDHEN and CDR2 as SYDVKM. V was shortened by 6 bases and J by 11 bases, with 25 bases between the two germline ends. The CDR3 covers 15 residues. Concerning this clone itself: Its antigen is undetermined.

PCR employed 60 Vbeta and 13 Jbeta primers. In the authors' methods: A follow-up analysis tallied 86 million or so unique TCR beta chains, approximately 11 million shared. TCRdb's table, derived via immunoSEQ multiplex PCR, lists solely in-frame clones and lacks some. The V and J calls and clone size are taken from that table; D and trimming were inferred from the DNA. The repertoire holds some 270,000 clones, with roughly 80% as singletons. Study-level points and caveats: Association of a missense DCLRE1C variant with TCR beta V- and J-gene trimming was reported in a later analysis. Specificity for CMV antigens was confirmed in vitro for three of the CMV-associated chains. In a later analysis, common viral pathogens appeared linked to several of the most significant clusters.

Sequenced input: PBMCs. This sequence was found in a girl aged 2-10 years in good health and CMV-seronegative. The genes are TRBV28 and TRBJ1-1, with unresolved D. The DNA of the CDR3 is TGTGCCAGCAGCCCCGCTAGTGTCGGCCTTTTTAGGGCTTTCTTT. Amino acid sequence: CASSPASVGLFRAFF.